A selection of T cell receptor beta chains follows, all from one sample in a study of shared clonotypes between healthy human individuals. Sequencing used immunoSEQ multiplex PCR; TCRdb keeps in-frame clones, though not all of them. The sample shows 450,000 to 600,000 clones, approximately 79% of them seen only once. The sample consisted of PBMCs. These receptors were obtained from a woman in her forties in good health. Some clones in this sample may be carry-over from other donors' samples. Both conserved end residues are part of each CDR3.

V,CDR3
TRBV9,CASSVDSFQPQHF
TRBV29-1,CSVGSGNQPQHF
TRBV28,CASTVGSGLAVYNEQFF
TRBV5-6,CASSFWGVRDEQFF
TRBV9,CASSYRGNTEAFF
TRBV27,CASSPLVYLGSSGANVLTF
TRBV27,CASSLILSTDTQYF
TRBV5-1,CASSFNLNTEAFF
TRBV19,CASSPGFEKLFF
TRBV5-1,CASSSRLAGLTYEQYF
TRBV7-9,CASSHRTAGPYEQYF
TRBV7-2,CASSPRVAGTYEQYF
TRBV5-4,CASSSPGSGETQYF
TRBV9,CASSVEQKETQYF
TRBV10-3,CAISESRGQGIYEQYF
TRBV2,CASGAGLAGGDTQYF
TRBV27,CASSLSRLNEKLFF
TRBV6-5,CASSRTTNEKLFF
TRBV29-1,CSVENTEAFF
TRBV27,CASSLYSGVETQYF
TRBV28,CASSSRMGPSGANVLTF
TRBV19,CASSLPGADTEAFF
TRBV4-1,CASRKGGYNEQFF
TRBV7-2,CASSQVADSNYGYTF
TRBV5-6,CASSLVQNNYGYTF
TRBV18,CASSPPGLARDTQYF
TRBV10-3,CAISGISGRSGDTQYF
TRBV18,CASSPPDRGLKNEQFF